This T cell receptor (beta chain) was captured by sequencing in a study of T cells in Graves' hyperthyroidism and ophthalmopathy. Germline lookup yields CDR1 MNHNS and CDR2 SASEGT. The CDR3 has 14 amino acids. The V and J ends lost 2 bases and 3 bases, in that order; junction bases with no gene match: 3. TCR beta CDR3 sequences were amplified from RNA transcripts. HTBI primers were used for first-round RT-PCR of the TCR CDR3. TCRdb called the multiplex PCR reads again in MiXCR, with one record for every CDR3 protein. This sample yields fewer than 800,000 distinct CDR3 sequences, of which about 17% are seen a single time; around 8.1% belongs to the top ten.

This sequence originates from a man aged 18 to 30 with Graves' hyperthyroidism. V usage is TRBV6-1 and J usage is TRBJ2-7; 8 bases match TRBD2. Sequencing was performed on blood. Here the CDR3 reads CASSERSGDYEQYF. The CDR3, as DNA: TGTGCCAGCAGTGAACGTAGCGGGGACTACGAGCAGTACTTC.